These T cell receptor beta chains were read from a single sample in a study of human T cells and chemical hapten exposure. In TCRdb, the RACE reads were re-called with MiXCR into one record per CDR3 protein. The sample yields tens of thousands of distinct CDR3 sequences, around 9.9% seen once. The sample consisted of whole blood, taken in connection with sensitization to the hapten diphenylcyclopropenone (DPC). The receptors were gathered from a woman aged 45-60 years with alopecia areata. Some clones in this sample may be carry-over from other donors' samples. Both conserved end residues are part of each CDR3. D genes are given only for firm matches. Some rows mark clone size as missing; the rest say once, few, many or name a class of expanded clone.

V: TRBV5-5
size: few
J: TRBJ2-7
D: TRBD1
CDR3: CASTTRGTGTGTFYEQYF
DNA: TGTGCCAGCACCACCCGGGGAACCGGGACAGGTACTTTCTACGAGCAGTACTTC

V: TRBV25-1
size: .
J: TRBJ2-5
D: .
CDR3: CASSEWSNNGVETQYF
DNA: TGTGCCAGCAGTGAATGGTCCAATAACGGCGTCGAGACCCAGTACTTC

V: TRBV29-1
size: .
J: TRBJ2-2
D: TRBD2
CDR3: CSVDSGTTNTGELFF
DNA: TGCAGCGTTGATAGCGGGACTACGAACACCGGGGAGCTGTTTTTT

V: TRBV12-3/TRBV12-4
size: .
J: TRBJ2-1
D: .
CDR3: CASRPGTEKQFF
DNA: TGTGCCAGCAGGCCCGGGACTGAAAAGCAGTTCTTC

V: TRBV28
size: few
J: TRBJ1-5
D: .
CDR3: CASSFGTVGNQPQHF
DNA: TGTGCCAGCAGTTTTGGGACGGTCGGCAATCAGCCCCAGCATTTT

V: TRBV6-2/TRBV6-3
size: many
J: TRBJ2-1
D: .
CDR3: CASSYYQINEQFF
DNA: TGTGCCAGCAGTTACTACCAGATCAATGAGCAGTTCTTC

V: TRBV6-6
size: many
J: TRBJ2-7
D: .
CDR3: CASSYTRGSEQYF
DNA: TGTGCCAGCAGTTACACAAGGGGGAGCGAGCAGTACTTC

V: TRBV28
size: many
J: TRBJ1-5
D: .
CDR3: CASSSSVGPQHF
DNA: TGTGCCAGCAGTAGTTCAGTGGGGCCCCAGCATTTT

V: TRBV6-6
size: many
J: TRBJ1-5
D: .
CDR3: CASSYIIRASASEYNQPQHF
DNA: TGTGCCAGCAGTTACATAATCCGGGCATCGGCGTCCGAGTATAATCAGCCCCAGCATTTT

V: TRBV28
size: many
J: TRBJ2-1
D: .
CDR3: CASSHQNIGGRGGQFF
DNA: TGTGCCAGCAGTCACCAAAACATCGGTGGGCGGGGAGGGCAGTTCTTC

V: TRBV10-3
size: few
J: TRBJ2-7
D: TRBD1
CDR3: CASQGAQEQYF
DNA: TGTGCCTCACAGGGGGCGCAAGAGCAGTACTTC

V: TRBV15
size: .
J: TRBJ1-1
D: .
CDR3: CATSRDGKRNTEAFF
DNA: TGTGCCACCAGCAGAGATGGGAAAAGGAACACTGAAGCTTTCTTT

V: TRBV2
size: .
J: TRBJ2-7
D: .
CDR3: CASSEGQFEQYF
DNA: TGTGCCAGCAGTGAAGGGCAGTTCGAGCAGTACTTC